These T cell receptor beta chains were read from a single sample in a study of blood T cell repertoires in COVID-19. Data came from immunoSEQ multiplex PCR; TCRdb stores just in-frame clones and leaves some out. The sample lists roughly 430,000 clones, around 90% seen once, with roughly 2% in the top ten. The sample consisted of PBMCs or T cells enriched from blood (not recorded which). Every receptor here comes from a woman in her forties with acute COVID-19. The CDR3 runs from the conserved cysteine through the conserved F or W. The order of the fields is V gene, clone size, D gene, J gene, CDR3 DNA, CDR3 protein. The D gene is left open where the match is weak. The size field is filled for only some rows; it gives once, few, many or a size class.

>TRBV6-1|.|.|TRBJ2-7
TGTGCCAGCAGTGAAGAGCGCTTAGGCTCCTACGAGCAGTACTTC
CASSEERLGSYEQYF
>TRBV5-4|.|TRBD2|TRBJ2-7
TGTGCCAGCGCCCCGGTGGGGGGGGACGAGCAGTACTTC
CASAPVGGDEQYF
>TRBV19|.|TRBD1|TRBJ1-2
TGTGCCACCAGGGGACCAAACCCGGGACAGGGTGACTATGGCTACACCTTC
CATRGPNPGQGDYGYTF
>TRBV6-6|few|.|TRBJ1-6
TGTGCCAGCAGTTACTCCGGGAGGCCTCACCACTTT
CASSYSGRPHHF
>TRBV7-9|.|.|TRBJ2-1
TGTGCCAGCAGCTCAGGGGCCCCGAATGAGCAGTTCTTC
CASSSGAPNEQFF
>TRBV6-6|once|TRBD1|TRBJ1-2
TGTGCCAGCAGTTACGCGGGGACAGGCATTCCCTATGGCTACACCTTC
CASSYAGTGIPYGYTF
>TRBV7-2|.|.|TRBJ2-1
TGTGCCAGCAGCTTAGTCGGCAGGGCTTCCGGCAATGAGCAGTTCTTC
CASSLVGRASGNEQFF
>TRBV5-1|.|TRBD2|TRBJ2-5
TGCGCCAGCAGCCGGGGACTAGCCGGAGAGACCCAGTACTTC
CASSRGLAGETQYF
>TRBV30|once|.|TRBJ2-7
TGTGCCTGGAGACAAGCAGGGGCGAAAGAGCAGTACTTC
CAWRQAGAKEQYF
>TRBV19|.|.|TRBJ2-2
TGTGCCAGTAGTAATGGGGGGTGGGCCGAGACCGGGGAGCTGTTTTTT
CASSNGGWAETGELFF
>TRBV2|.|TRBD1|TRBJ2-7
TGTGCCAGCAGTCGGGACAGGAGTGCCTACGAGCAGTACTTC
CASSRDRSAYEQYF
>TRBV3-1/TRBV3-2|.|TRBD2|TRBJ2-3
TGTGCCAGCAGCCAAGATCCGGGACTAGCGGGGGGGTTAAGCACAGATACGCAGTATTTT
CASSQDPGLAGGLSTDTQYF
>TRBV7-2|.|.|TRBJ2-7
TGTGCCAGCAGCTTAGTACAACGCTACGAGCAGTACTTC
CASSLVQRYEQYF
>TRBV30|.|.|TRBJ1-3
TGTGCCTGGAGTCCCGACCGGGTCCACTCTGGAAACACCATATATTTT
CAWSPDRVHSGNTIYF
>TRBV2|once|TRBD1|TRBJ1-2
TGTGCCAGCAGCGCTCAGGGGGGCGGCTACACCTTC
CASSAQGGGYTF
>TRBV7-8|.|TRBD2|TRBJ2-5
TGTGCCAGCAGCCCCGGGGGGGAGCGGGAGACCCAGTACTTC
CASSPGGERETQYF
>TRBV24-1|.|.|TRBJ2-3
TGTGCCACCGATACGCAGGGTGCAGATACGCAGTATTTT
CATDTQGADTQYF
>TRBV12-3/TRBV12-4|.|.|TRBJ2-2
TGTGCCAGCAGTCCCAACAGGGCCGGGGAGCTGTTTTTT
CASSPNRAGELFF
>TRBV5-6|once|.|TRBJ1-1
TGTGCCAGCAGCTTGTACAGGGTTTACACTGAAGCTTTCTTT
CASSLYRVYTEAFF
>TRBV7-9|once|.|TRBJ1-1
TGTGCCAGCAGCCCCCTTCCGGGAGGCACTGAAGCTTTCTTT
CASSPLPGGTEAFF
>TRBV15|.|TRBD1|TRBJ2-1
TGTGCCACCAGCAGAGGACAGGGGTCCTACAATGAGCAGTTCTTC
CATSRGQGSYNEQFF
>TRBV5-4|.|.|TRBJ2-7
TGTGCCAGCAGCTTGGGGGTCAGGGACGAGCAGTACTTC
CASSLGVRDEQYF
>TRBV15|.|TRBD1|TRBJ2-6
TGTGCCACCAGCTCGAAAGACAGGGCTGGGGCCAACGTCCTGACTTTC
CATSSKDRAGANVLTF
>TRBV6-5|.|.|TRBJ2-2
TGTGCCAGCAGTTACCTTTTCCCGAACACCGGGGAGCTGTTTTTT
CASSYLFPNTGELFF
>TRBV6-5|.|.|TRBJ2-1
TGTGCCAGCAGTTTGGGGACACTCTCCTACAATGAGCAGTTCTTC
CASSLGTLSYNEQFF
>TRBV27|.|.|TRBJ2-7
TGTGCCAGCAGTTTATTTAGTGGGCCCTACGAGCAGTACTTC
CASSLFSGPYEQYF
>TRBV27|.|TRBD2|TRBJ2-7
TGTGCCAGCTCAATAGCGGGGACGGGCTACGAGCAGTACTTC
CASSIAGTGYEQYF
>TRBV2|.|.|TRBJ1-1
TGTGCCAGCCTCCGCGGTGGGGCGAACACTGAAGCTTTCTTT
CASLRGGANTEAFF
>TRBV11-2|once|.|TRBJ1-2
TGTGCCAGCAGCTTAGGTTCAGGGAACTATGGCTACACCTTC
CASSLGSGNYGYTF
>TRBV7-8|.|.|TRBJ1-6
TGTGCCAGCAGCGCGTCCTTTCCTCGAGATTCACCCCTCCACTTT
CASSASFPRDSPLHF
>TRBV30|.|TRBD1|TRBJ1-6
TGTGCCTGGACCGCCGGTCGGGACAGGGGGTTTAATTCACCCCTCCACTTT
CAWTAGRDRGFNSPLHF
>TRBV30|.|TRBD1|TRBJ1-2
TGTGCCACCCCCGGGACAGGGGGCAGTGTCTACACCTTC
CATPGTGGSVYTF
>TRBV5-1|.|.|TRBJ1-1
TGCGCCAGCGGAGGGATTCCGGGAGAGAACACTGAAGCTTTCTTT
CASGGIPGENTEAFF
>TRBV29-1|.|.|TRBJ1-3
TGCAGCGGAGAGGCCGTCTCTGGAAACACCATATATTTT
CSGEAVSGNTIYF
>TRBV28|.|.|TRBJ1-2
TGTGCCAGCAGTTTAAGTTCGGCAGGGCGAGGTGGCTACACCTTC
CASSLSSAGRGGYTF
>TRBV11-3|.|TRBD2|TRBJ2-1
TGTGCCAGCAGCGCAGCCGGGACTAGCGGGGGGCCTTTCCAGAATGAGCAGTTCTTC
CASSAAGTSGGPFQNEQFF
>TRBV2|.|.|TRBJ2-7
TGTGCCAGCAGGGCGGTAACCTACGAGCAGTACTTC
CASRAVTYEQYF
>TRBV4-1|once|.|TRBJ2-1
TGCGCCAGCAGCCAAGTATACAGGACACCGGGGGATGAGCAGTTCTTC
CASSQVYRTPGDEQFF
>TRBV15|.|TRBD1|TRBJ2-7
TGTGCCACCAGCAGAGAGGGACAGGGCTCCGAGCAGTACTTC
CATSREGQGSEQYF
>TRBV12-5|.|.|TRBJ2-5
TGTGCTAGTGGGCCAGGACAGCCGAGTTTGACCCAGTACTTC
CASGPGQPSLTQYF
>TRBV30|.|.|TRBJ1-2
TGTGCCTGGAGCGGGGGTGGCTACACCTTC
CAWSGGGYTF
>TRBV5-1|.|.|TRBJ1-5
TGCGCCAGCAGCTTAGACGGAGATTACAATCAGCCCCAGCATTTT
CASSLDGDYNQPQHF
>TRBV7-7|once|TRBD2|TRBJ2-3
TGTGCCAGCAGCTTAGGGCCTATAACGGGGGGGCAAGATACGCAGTATTTT
CASSLGPITGGQDTQYF
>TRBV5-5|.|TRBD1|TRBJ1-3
TGTGCCAGCAGCCCGGGACAGGGCCTGACTAACACCATATATTTT
CASSPGQGLTNTIYF
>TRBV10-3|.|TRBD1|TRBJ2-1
TGTGCCATCAGTGGAGGAACCGGGACAGGGTGGAATGAGCAGTTCTTC
CAISGGTGTGWNEQFF
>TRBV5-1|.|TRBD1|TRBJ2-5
TGCGCCAGCAGCCCAAGGACAGGGCCGGGGGAGACCCAGTACTTC
CASSPRTGPGETQYF
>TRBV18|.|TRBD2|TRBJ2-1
TGTGCCAGCTCAATGACTAGCGATGAGCAGTTCTTC
CASSMTSDEQFF